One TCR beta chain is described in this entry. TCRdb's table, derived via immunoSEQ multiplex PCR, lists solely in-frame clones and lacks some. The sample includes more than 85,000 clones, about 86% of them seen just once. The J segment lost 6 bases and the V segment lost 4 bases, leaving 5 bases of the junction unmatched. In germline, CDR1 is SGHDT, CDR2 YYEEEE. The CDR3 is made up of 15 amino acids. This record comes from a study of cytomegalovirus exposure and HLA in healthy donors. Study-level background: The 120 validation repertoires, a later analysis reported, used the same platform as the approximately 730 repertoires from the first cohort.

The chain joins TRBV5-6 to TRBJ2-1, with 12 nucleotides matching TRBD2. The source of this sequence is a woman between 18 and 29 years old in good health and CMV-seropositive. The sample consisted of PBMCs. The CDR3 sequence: CASSRTSGNFNEQFF. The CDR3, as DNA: TGTGCCAGCAGCCGGACTAGCGGGAATTTCAATGAGCAGTTCTTC.